Presented here are 8 T cell receptor beta chains from one specimen sequenced in a study of T cells in Graves' hyperthyroidism and ophthalmopathy (dated by TCRdb to 2018 to 2020). To prepare the library, multiplex PCR was applied. The sequencer listed for this sample is Illumina HiSeq 2000. The TCR beta CDR3 regions were amplified from RNA transcripts. A first-round RT-PCR of the TCR CDR3 used the HTBI primer set with the Qiagen OneStep RT-PCR kit. Starting from the raw public reads, TCRdb applied fastp trimming at Q25, assembled clones with MiXCR and retained in-frame beta chains. Rows with a matching CDR3 protein are joined into one entry that keeps the most common DNA and genes. The sample table holds 250,000 or so distinct CDR3 sequences, of which more than 12% were seen once. Of the sample, 13% is held by the ten largest clones. The sample comprised blood. These receptors came from a woman in her thirties or forties with Graves' hyperthyroidism that later progressed to Graves' ophthalmopathy.

This clonotype was recorded at least ten times. J is TRBJ2-7 and V is TRBV30; 7 nucleotides agree with TRBD1. CDR3 length: 16 amino acids. V shed 0 bases, J shed 4 bases, and the junction held 12 bases outside the gene matches. CDR1 and CDR2 (germline): GTSNPN, SVGIG (reference sequence). The CDR3 DNA reads TGTGCCTGGAGTGTACCAGGTGTCAGGGGGAAATACGAGCAGTACTTC. Translated: CAWSVPGVRGKYEQYF.

This clonotype was recorded many times. The rearrangement uses TRBV3-1 and TRBJ1-1; no definite D call. Germline V lookup: CDR1 LGHDT, CDR2 YNNKEL (reference sequence). V lost 0 bases, J lost 1 base, and 21 bases lay in between. The CDR3 loop spans 19 amino acids. CDR3 amino acids: CASSQDWLHAETENTEAFF. CDR3 nucleotides: TGTGCCAGCAGCCAAGATTGGTTGCATGCCGAGACGGAGAACACTGAAGCTTTCTTT.

This chain connects TRBV24-1 to TRBJ1-4; D remains unclear. This CDR3 has 16 residues. CDR1 KGHDR and CDR2 SFDVKD come from the germline V gene. V shed 1 base and J shed 4 bases, with 12 bases lying between them. The CDR3 DNA reads as TGTGCCACCAGTGATTTTTCTAACGCGAGTAATGAAAAACTGTTTTTT. Protein sequence: CATSDFSNASNEKLFF.

This clonotype has a count of ten or more. This chain connects TRBV27 to TRBJ1-6; tentatively, D is TRBD1 (6 bases). The CDR3 extends over 13 amino acids. Germline values: CDR1 MNHEY, CDR2 SMNVEV (reference sequence). V lost 6 bases to trimming and J lost 9 bases, with 12 bases between them. This CDR3 reads CASSGQYGSPLHF. The CDR3 DNA reads TGTGCCAGCAGCGGACAGTATGGTTCACCCCTCCACTTT.

The rearrangement links TRBV7-9 to TRBJ2-3, with TRBD2 identical over 14 bases. Losses at the gene ends were 2 bases for V and 6 bases for J; bases not matched to a gene: 7. Germline V lookup: CDR1 SEHNR, CDR2 FQNEAQ (reference sequence). There are 17 residues in the CDR3. CDR3 protein: CASSLSGTSGSKDTQYF. The CDR3 nucleotides are TGTGCCAGCAGCTTATCCGGGACTAGCGGGAGTAAGGATACGCAGTATTTT.

On this clonotype itself: A single base separates this from a much larger clone, so it may be a read error. The gene calls are TRBV28 and TRBJ2-7, with TRBD1 matching 8 bases. The V gene's germline CDR1 is MDHEN and CDR2 SYDVKM. There are 12 residues in the CDR3. The CDR3 protein is CTSSLLQGVQYF. Here the CDR3 DNA reads TGTACCAGCAGTTTACTACAGGGGGTGCAGTACTTC.

This clonotype was detected ten times or more. This chain uses TRBV5-6 with TRBJ2-5; D could derive from TRBD1 or TRBD2 (6 bases each). The V and J ends lost 5 bases and 9 bases respectively, with 26 bases between them. The CDR3 has 16 residues. Germline V gene data show CDR1 as SGHDT and CDR2 as YYEEEE. CDR3 coding DNA: TGTGCCAGCAGTCGTAGGGGGGACTTCCGCGGATGGGCCCAGTACTTC. Amino acids: CASSRRGDFRGWAQYF.

This rearrangement joins TRBV11-2 to TRBJ2-1; a possible D gene is TRBD2 (6 bases). V gave up 1 base and J gave up 7 bases, with 14 bases separating them. The CDR3 extends over 15 amino acids. Germline V CDR1 and CDR2: SGHAT, FQNNGV. In nucleotides, the CDR3 is TGTGCCAGCAGCTTAGGGGGGGTAGCGGATAATGAGCAGTTCTTC. Amino acids: CASSLGGVADNEQFF.